Below are 9 T cell receptor beta chains sequenced from a single sample in a study of post-analysis software for immune sequencing data (dated by TCRdb to between 2015 and 2017). The full study reports these points: Four or five TRBV segments, including TRBV5-6, TRBV5-1 and TRBV20-1, were significantly more frequent in patients than controls.

Their antigens remain unidentified. The library relied on PCR. Instrument on record: Illumina HiSeq 2500. To reduce PCR and sequencing biases, unique molecular identifiers were incorporated into the TCR beta cDNA libraries. Using fastp at Q25 and MiXCR, TCRdb reprocessed the public reads and kept productive beta chains. Each record represents a unique CDR3 protein, reported with the most common genes and DNA among its rows. The sample data list over 300,000 distinct CDR3 sequences, and around 37% of these were observed just once. The leading ten clones occupy over 10% of the sample. The sample consisted of blood. These receptors were taken from a girl between 10 and 17 years old with multiple sclerosis.

The chain has TRBV6-2 or TRBV6-3 and TRBJ1-1, with D hard to call. V was trimmed by 4 bases and J by 6 bases, leaving 18 bases between them. CDR3 length equals 15 residues. Germline loops: CDR1 MNHEY, CDR2 SVGEGT. The CDR3 sequence: CASSSTGIVFAEAFF. The CDR3 coding sequence is TGTGCCAGCAGTTCGACCGGGATTGTGTTCGCTGAAGCTTTCTTT.

As for this clonotype: A junction boundary mismatches the germline segment, possibly from a read error. The chain carries TRBV24-1 and TRBJ2-1, with 11 nucleotides matching TRBD2. Germline V gives CDR1 KGHDR, CDR2 SFDVKD. This CDR3 comprises 16 residues. This CDR3 is CTTSDPTSGAYNEQFF. The CDR3 DNA sequence: TGTACCACCAGTGATCCGACTAGCGGGGCGTACAATGAGCAGTTCTTC.

V gene TRBV5-6 combines with J gene TRBJ2-5, with D unresolved. This CDR3 spans 14 amino acids. Germline assignment: CDR1 SGHDT and CDR2 YYEEEE. The V and J ends lost 0 bases and 3 bases respectively, with 9 bases between them. CDR3 sequence (DNA): TGTGCCAGCAGCTTGGTAGAGTCAGAAGAGACCCAGTACTTC. Protein product: CASSLVESEETQYF. Full variable domain (outside the CDR3, taken from reference TRBV5-6 and TRBJ2-5): DAGVTQSPTHLIKTRGQQVTLRCSPKSGHDTVSWYQQALGQGPQFIFQYYEEEERQRGNFPDRFSGHQFPNYSSELNVNALLLGDSALYLCASSLVESEETQYFGPGTRLLVL.

V is TRBV6-5 and J is TRBJ2-1; TRBD2 matches 9 bases. The trim removed 11 bases at V and 5 bases at J, leaving 10 bases unmatched. Germline CDR1 is MNHEY and CDR2 is SVGAGI. The CDR3 covers 14 residues. The CDR3 DNA reads as TGTGCCTGCCAAGGGACTAGCATCAACAATGAGCAGTTCTTC. It yields the protein CACQGTSINNEQFF.

V is TRBV7-8 and J is TRBJ1-2; D might be TRBD1 (6 bases). Per germline, CDR1 SGHVS and CDR2 FQNEAQ. The CDR3 covers 15 residues. Trimming cost V 2 bases and J 3 bases, with 13 bases left between them. CDR3 in DNA: TGTGCCAGCAGCTTAAAGGGGGATGGGGACTATGGCTACACCTTC. Translation: CASSLKGDGDYGYTF.

The J gene is TRBJ2-5, the V gene TRBV10-2; D ambiguous. Germline-derived CDR1 and CDR2 are WSHSY and SAAADI. The CDR3 is made up of 12 amino acids. Trimming left V 11 bases short and J 11 bases short, with 21 bases between. In nucleotides, the CDR3 is TGCGCCTCCATGGGTCTCGGCGACGGGCAGTACTTC. Translation gives CASMGLGDGQYF.

This clonotype was found once. This chain connects TRBV5-1 to TRBJ2-7; TRBD2 matches at 9 bases. Germline V gene data show CDR1 as SGHRS and CDR2 as YFSETQ. The CDR3 is 16 residues long. After removal of 3 bases from V and 2 bases from J, the junction contained 9 bases not matched to a gene. This CDR3 reads CASSSTLAGIPYEQYF. The CDR3 region has the DNA TGCGCCAGCAGCTCAACGCTAGCGGGGATACCCTACGAGCAGTACTTC.

The CDR3 loop is CAIREPGLLSYEQYF. The CDR3 DNA reads as TGTGCCATCAGGGAACCGGGACTTCTCTCCTACGAGCAGTACTTC. This rearrangement joins TRBV10-3 to TRBJ2-7; D perhaps matches TRBD2 (6 bases). The germline V gene has CDR1 ENHRY and CDR2 SYGVKD. This CDR3 has 15 amino acids. Between the trimmed V and J ends, which lost 6 bases and 0 bases, there was a span of 15 bases.

The chain recombines TRBV6-1 with TRBJ1-4; possibly TRBD1 for D (6 bases). From germline, CDR1 is MNHNS and CDR2 SASEGT. V shed 5 bases and J shed 5 bases, with 30 bases lying between them. This CDR3 has 20 amino acids. CDR3 nucleotide sequence: TGTGCCAGCAGTCCCACTGTTACAGGGTCCGCCTTACCTCCGAATGAAAAACTGTTTTTT. It specifies CASSPTVTGSALPPNEKLFF.